These 7 T cell receptor beta chains were sequenced from one sample in a study of blood T cell repertoires in COVID-19. Some clones are missing from TCRdb's copy, which holds only in-frame ones; the method was immunoSEQ multiplex PCR. The repertoire holds 95,000 to 100,000 clones, with around 87% as singletons. Sequencing used peripheral blood. These receptors originate from a woman younger than 45 with acute or convalescent COVID-19.

This clone was seen many times. V is TRBV5-1 and J is TRBJ2-1; TRBD1 matches 7 bases. Trimming cost V 4 bases and J 5 bases; bases outside gene matches: 15. CDR1 SGHRS and CDR2 YFSETQ come from the germline V gene. The CDR3 sequence is 17 residues long. This CDR3 reads CASSPDRQGPTNNEQFF. CDR3 DNA: TGCGCCAGCAGCCCCGACAGACAGGGACCCACCAACAATGAGCAGTTCTTC.

CDR3 nucleotide sequence: TGTGCCACCAGCGTGCTCCCGGCGGGGACAGGGGGAGAGTACGAGCAGTACTTC. It translates to CATSVLPAGTGGEYEQYF. The chain is built from TRBV15 and TRBJ2-7; 11 bases agree with TRBD1. CDR3 length: 18 amino acids. The J segment lost 4 bases and the V segment lost 5 bases, leaving 16 bases of the junction unmatched. Germline values: CDR1 LNHNV, CDR2 YYDKDF (reference sequence).

This chain links TRBV5-1 with TRBJ2-3, with a possible D match to TRBD2 (6 bases). The CDR3 is made up of 14 amino acids. Germline CDR1 and CDR2: SGHRS and YFSETQ. Trimming stripped 4 bases from V and 2 bases from J, with 11 bases between. The DNA of the CDR3 is TGCGCCAGCAGCGCGGGACTGGACACAGATACGCAGTATTTT. Amino acid sequence: CASSAGLDTDTQYF. The entire variable domain, with the rest obtained from reference TRBV5-1 and TRBJ2-3, is as follows: KAGVTQTPRYLIKTRGQQVTLSCSPISGHRSVSWYQQTPGQGLQFLFEYFSETQRNKGNFPGRFSGRQFSNSRSEMNVSTLELGDSALYLCASSAGLDTDTQYFGPGTRLTVL.

The V call is TRBV19, the J call TRBJ1-1, with 8 bases that match TRBD1. This CDR3 is built from 14 residues. Germline values: CDR1 LNHDA, CDR2 SQIVND (reference sequence). V lost 3 bases, J lost 5 bases, and 5 bases stayed unmatched. CDR3 DNA: TGTGCCAGTAGTATGGACAGGGTTGGTACTGAAGCTTTCTTT. Protein sequence: CASSMDRVGTEAFF.

The genes are TRBV4-1 and TRBJ1-5; possible D gene TRBD1, 5 bases. The CDR3 extends over 15 amino acids. Trimming removed 4 bases at V and 2 bases at J, with 12 bases between. CDR1 MGHRA and CDR2 YSYEKL come from the germline V gene. This CDR3 reads CASSPEGAGNQPQHF. Here the CDR3 DNA reads TGCGCCAGCAGCCCAGAAGGGGCAGGCAATCAGCCCCAGCATTTT.

This clone was seen a handful of times. The chain has TRBV18 and TRBJ1-5, with 7 bases that match TRBD1. The V and J ends lost 3 bases and 1 base, in that order; junction bases with no gene match: 6. This CDR3 is 16 amino acids long. Germline V lookup: CDR1 KGHSH, CDR2 LQKENI. CDR3 loop: CASSPTGARSNQPQHF. The CDR3 nucleotides are TGTGCCAGCTCACCCACAGGGGCCAGAAGCAATCAGCCCCAGCATTTT.

This sequence joins TRBV15 and TRBJ1-5; the D is unclear. Germline-derived CDR1 and CDR2 are LNHNV and YYDKDF (reference sequence). Trimming pared 0 bases from V and 7 bases from J, leaving 7 bases between. CDR3 length: 13 residues. The CDR3 spells CATSRERNQPQHF. The CDR3 region has the DNA TGTGCCACCAGCAGAGAGCGAAACCAGCCCCAGCATTTT. The full variable domain, its missing parts supplied by reference TRBV15 and TRBJ1-5, is DAMVIQNPRYQVTQFGKPVTLSCSQTLNHNVMYWYQQKSSQAPKLLFHYYDKDFNNEADTPDNFQSRRPNTSFCFLDIRSPGLGDTAMYLCATSRERNQPQHFGDGTRLSIL.